Described below is a single T cell receptor (beta chain) sequence and its context. The clone's antigen remains unknown. No much larger clonotype is one base removed from it; base qualities were not supplied. Each collaborating institution followed its own protocols to collect whole blood in K2EDTA tubes. For TCRbeta analysis, collaborators shipped samples as frozen whole blood, isolated PBMCs, or DNA extracted from either of those sample types. The data stem from a study of blood T cell repertoires in COVID-19 (dated by TCRdb to about 2020). Study-level background: The collaborator samples originated in the United States, Italy and Spain and spanned the acute and convalescent phases of COVID-19. A de-identified subject ID, COVID-19 status, age in years and sex were almost always included in the sample metadata. HLA class I and class II types, where available, came from metadata supplied by the sample provider rather than from assay-based typing. The material from the prospective study consisted of cDNA or gDNA derived from T cells, B-cell-depleted T cells, or PBMCs. Deeply sampled blood TCRbeta repertoires from subjects exposed to, actively infected with, or recovered from COVID-19 were included in the dataset. The samples were drawn from two sources: the first 160 participants of the ongoing ImmuneRACE study, and 1,254 subjects contributed by 6 global collaborators. The repertoires were released in a freely available public database meant as a resource for research on the immune response to SARS-CoV-2. The study at large found these results: The amount of clinical and demographic metadata varied by source and participant and was provided uncurated.

Trimming leaves V shorter by 6 bases and J shorter by 2 bases, with the junction holding 10 bases beyond the gene matches. From the germline V gene (reference sequence), CDR1 is MNHEY and CDR2 is SMNVEV. Reading from cysteine to phenylalanine, the CDR3 counts 16 amino acids. Only the CDR3 DNA is retained, 48 bases long and in frame from the first base. TCRbeta CDR3 regions were amplified from genomic DNA using the immunoSEQ Assay, a bias-controlled multiplex PCR. Concerning the study's data processing: The number of nucleated cells in each sample was estimated by amplification of reference gene primers within the assay. To quantify the absolute abundance of each unique TCRbeta CDR3 rearrangement, sequence reads were collapsed and filtered. For each sample, productive Simpson clonality was calculated as the square root of Simpson's diversity index across productive rearrangements. TCRdb provides this immuneACCESS table in a form limited to in-frame rearrangements. Some clones are lacking; in checked studies, under half of them reflect an unresolved V gene, and why the rest are absent is not known. V, J and clone size were drawn from that table, and D and trimming were deduced from the DNA. This sample lists approximately 300,000 clones; 80% to 90% were detected once. 1% of the sample is taken by the ten largest.

The sample taken for sequencing was peripheral blood. The receptor chain draws on TRBV27 and TRBJ1-3, and TRBD1 matches 7 of the central bases. This receptor was identified in a man aged 45-65 years with active or convalescent COVID-19. The nucleotide sequence is given as TGTGCCAGCAGGCGGAGGGGGCAGGATCCTGGAAACACCATATATTTT. The encoded protein is CASRRRGQDPGNTIYF.